One sample yielded the 13 T cell receptor beta chains listed below, sequenced in a study of neurological immune-mediated disorders. TCRdb used MiXCR to reprocess the 5' RACE reads, holding one entry per CDR3 protein. The data contain roughly 80,000 distinct CDR3 sequences, 17% of them singletons. The sample taken for sequencing was PBMCs. Source of these receptors: a woman between 35 and 50 years old in good health.

This clonotype has a count of ten or more. V and J are TRBV5-1 and TRBJ1-4, with unresolved D. The CDR3 consists of 14 residues. V lost 5 bases and J lost 7, with 15 bases in between. Looked up from germline, CDR1 is SGHRS and CDR2 is YFSETQ. As DNA, the CDR3 is TGCGCCAGCAGAATGGCGTCAGAAGGTGAAAAACTGTTTTTT. Protein: CASRMASEGEKLFF.

A word on this clonotype: A read error may produce the germline difference seen at one junction end. V and J are TRBV7-2 and TRBJ2-7; 9 bases match TRBD2. CDR3 length: 17 amino acids. The germline V gene has CDR1 SGHTA and CDR2 FQGNSA. The CDR3 region is CARSLEGRGGLVSDQYF. The CDR3 DNA is TGTGCCAGAAGCTTAGAAGGGCGGGGGGGCTTAGTGTCCGACCAGTACTTC.

This clonotype has only a few counts. The genes are TRBV6-2 or TRBV6-3 and TRBJ2-1; either TRBD1 or TRBD2 may supply D (5 bases each). The CDR3 is made up of 12 amino acids. CDR1 MNHEY and CDR2 SVGEGT come from the germline V gene. V shed 5 bases and J shed 11 bases, with 13 bases lying between them. For the CDR3, the DNA is TGTGCCAGCAGTCGCGGGTACAGGCAGCAGTTCTTC. The encoded protein is CASSRGYRQQFF.

There are many counts of this clonotype. The chain couples TRBV5-1 to TRBJ2-1, with 9 bases matching TRBD1. The CDR3 spans 16 residues. Germline V gives CDR1 SGHRS, CDR2 YFSETQ. V dropped 7 bases and J dropped 6; count of bases not matched to a gene: 14. CDR3 protein: CASHAMKGQGSNEQFF. The CDR3 region has the DNA TGCGCCAGCCACGCCATGAAGGGACAGGGAAGCAATGAGCAGTTCTTC.

This clonotype was seen ten or more times. V and J are TRBV5-1 and TRBJ2-5; perhaps TRBD2 as D (5 bases). Deletions cut 2 bases from V and 1 base from J, with 15 bases between. The germline CDR1 and CDR2 sequences are SGHRS and YFSETQ. CDR3 length: 16 amino acids. DNA for the CDR3: TGCGCCAGCAGCTTAGACGGACTGAACCTCCAAGAGACCCAGTACTTC. It translates to CASSLDGLNLQETQYF.

The chain couples TRBV5-1 to TRBJ1-4; D is unresolved. Per germline, CDR1 SGHRS and CDR2 YFSETQ. V lost 1 base, J lost 8 bases, and 12 bases lay in between. There are 14 residues in the CDR3. CDR3 residues: CASSLSITGEKLFF. The CDR3 nucleotides are TGCGCCAGCAGCTTGAGTATCACGGGAGAAAAACTGTTTTTT.

This clonotype was recorded at least ten times. Here the CDR3 DNA reads TGCGCCAGCAGCTTAACGTTCGGGGTAGGAAACACCATATATTTT. It specifies CASSLTFGVGNTIYF. The chain uses TRBV5-1 and TRBJ1-3, with D hard to call. The CDR3 spans 15 residues. CDR1 is SGHRS and CDR2 is YFSETQ in the germline V gene. Trimming removed 2 bases from V and 4 bases from J, with 13 bases in between.

At least ten counts were recorded for this clonotype. Because the CDR3's place on the DNA is in doubt, the DNA is left out and the CDR3 is given as listed by TCRdb. The rearrangement uses TRBV7-2 and TRBJ2-1; the table's D gene call, TRBD2, was not cross checked with the DNA. The length of the CDR3 is 19 amino acids, counting both ends. Germline lookup yields CDR1 SGHTA and CDR2 FQGNSA. CDR3 loop: CASRASGPAGGRVWNEQFF.

The sample holds many counts of this clonotype. This chain joins TRBV12-5 and TRBJ2-7; D tentatively reads TRBD1 or TRBD2 (6 bases each). The CDR3 is 15 amino acids. V was pared by 4 bases and J by 5 bases, with 18 bases between. CDR1 and CDR2 (germline): LGHNT, FRNRAP. CDR3 in DNA: TGTGCTAGTGGTTCCATTCCCGGGGGCAACGACGAGCAGTACTTC. It is translated as CASGSIPGGNDEQYF.

This clonotype was detected a few times. The CDR3 DNA reads as TGTGCCACCAGACCTCGGGGGAACACCGGGGAGCTGTTTTTT. Translating it yields CATRPRGNTGELFF. The chain couples TRBV15 to TRBJ2-2; the D gene is possibly TRBD2 (5 bases). The CDR3 length is 14 residues. Trimming removed 6 bases at V and 1 base at J, with 9 bases between. Germline V gene sequence: CDR1 LNHNV, CDR2 YYDKDF (reference sequence).

The chain links TRBV5-1 to TRBJ2-1; 8 bases agree with TRBD1. Per germline, CDR1 SGHRS and CDR2 YFSETQ. The CDR3 has 15 residues. After removal of 0 bases from V and 9 bases from J, the junction contained 8 bases not matched to a gene. The CDR3 DNA reads TGCGCCAGCAGCTTGGTCCAGGGGGCGCCTGTTGAGCAGTTCTTC. It specifies CASSLVQGAPVEQFF.

This clonotype was picked up many times. The chain links TRBV6-2 or TRBV6-3 to TRBJ2-6; TRBD1 is a possible D gene (6 bases). This CDR3 is built from 18 residues. The germline V gene has CDR1 MNHEY and CDR2 SVGEGT. V dropped 3 bases and J dropped 2 bases, with 17 bases sitting between them. The CDR3 DNA is TGTGCCAGCAGTTATGTCCCAGGGGTCCCGACTGGGGCCAACGTCCTGACTTTC. It is translated as CASSYVPGVPTGANVLTF.

This clonotype has a count of ten or more. V usage is TRBV3-1 and J usage is TRBJ2-2; no clear D. The CDR3 consists of 13 residues. CDR1 is LGHDT and CDR2 is YNNKEL in the germline V gene (reference sequence). V lost 3 bases and J 6 bases, leaving 8 bases between the germline ends. The CDR3 here is CASSHLTSGELFF. The CDR3 DNA is TGTGCCAGCAGCCATCTTACATCCGGGGAGCTGTTTTTT.